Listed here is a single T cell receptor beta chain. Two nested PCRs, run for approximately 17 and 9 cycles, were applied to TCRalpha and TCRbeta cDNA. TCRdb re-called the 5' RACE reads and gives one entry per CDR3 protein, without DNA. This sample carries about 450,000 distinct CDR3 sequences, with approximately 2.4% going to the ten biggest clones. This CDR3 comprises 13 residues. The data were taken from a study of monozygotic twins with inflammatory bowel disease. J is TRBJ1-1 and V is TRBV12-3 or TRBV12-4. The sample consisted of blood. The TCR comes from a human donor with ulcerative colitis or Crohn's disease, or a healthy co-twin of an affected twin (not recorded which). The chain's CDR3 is CASRLDGNTEAFF.